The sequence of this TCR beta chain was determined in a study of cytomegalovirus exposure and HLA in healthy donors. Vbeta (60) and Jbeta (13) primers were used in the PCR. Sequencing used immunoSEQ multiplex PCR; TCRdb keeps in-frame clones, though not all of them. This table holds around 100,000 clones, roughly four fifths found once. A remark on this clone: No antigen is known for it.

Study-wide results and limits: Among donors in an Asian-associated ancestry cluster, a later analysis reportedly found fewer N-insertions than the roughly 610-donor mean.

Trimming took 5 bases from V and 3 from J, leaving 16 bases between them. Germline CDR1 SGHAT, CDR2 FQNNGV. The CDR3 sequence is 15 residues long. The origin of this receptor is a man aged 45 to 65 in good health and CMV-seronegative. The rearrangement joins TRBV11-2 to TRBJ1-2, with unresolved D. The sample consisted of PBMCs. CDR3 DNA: TGTGCCAGCAGCCCGAACCTCGGAGGGTACTATGGCTACACCTTC. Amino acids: CASSPNLGGYYGYTF.